What follows are 15 T cell receptor beta chains derived from one specimen sequenced in a study of regulatory T cells in long-lasting Graves disease (dated by TCRdb to the early 2020s). The sample's time point label, in plain terms: persistent/refractory GD, antithyroid drugs over 5 years with positive TRAb. For both TCR sequencing and RNA sequencing, RNA was extracted from PBMCs in TRIzol. The library was prepared using multiplex PCR. Sequencing relied on an Illumina HiSeq 4000. TCR beta libraries were built with iRepertoire HTBI primers and Arm-PCR amplification of CDR3 regions. Using fastp trimming at Q25 and MiXCR clonotype assembly, TCRdb reanalyzed the public sequencing data and kept in-frame beta chains. For every CDR3 protein sequence, its rows merge into one entry that carries the most common genes and DNA. The table for this sample lists around 400,000 distinct CDR3 sequences; around 20% of them were counted only once. The biggest ten clones account for 13% to 15% of the sample.

This specimen was peripheral blood mononuclear cells (PBMCs), taken when the disease was refractory, from a patient treated with antithyroid drugs. These receptors originate from a female donor with Graves disease.

To note about this clonotype: Sequence at one end of the junction differs from germline and may be a read error. This chain joins TRBV19 and TRBJ1-2; TRBD1 is a possible D gene (6 bases). Germline lookup yields CDR1 LNHDA and CDR2 SQIVND (reference sequence). This CDR3 has 13 residues. CDR3 region: CASTSPGQPNRDF. The DNA for the CDR3 is TGTGCCAGTACTTCCCCCGGGCAGCCCAACAGGGACTTC. The full variable domain, its missing parts supplied by reference TRBV19 and TRBJ1-2, is DGGITQSPKYLFRKEGQNVTLSCEQNLNHDAMYWYRQDPGQGLRLIYYSQIVNDFQKGDIAEGYSVSREKKESFPLTVTSAQKNPTAFYLCASTSPGQPNRDFGSGTRLTVV.

In this sample, this clonotype turned up many times. The rearrangement uses TRBV9 and TRBJ2-5; 8 bases align to TRBD2. This CDR3 has 15 residues. J lost 4 bases, V lost 5 bases, and 10 bases had no gene match. The germline V gene encodes CDR1 SGDLS and CDR2 YYNGEE. This chain's CDR3 is CASSLAGGSRETQYF. The CDR3 DNA reads as TGTGCCAGCAGTCTTGCGGGAGGATCGAGAGAGACCCAGTACTTC.

This clonotype turned up a few times. The chain links TRBV2 to TRBJ1-1, with a tentative D call TRBD1 (6 bases). This CDR3 is 15 amino acids long. Looked up from germline, CDR1 is SNHLY and CDR2 is FYNNEI. Trimming pared 2 bases from V and 1 base from J, leaving 11 bases between. Written as DNA, the CDR3 is TGTGCCAGCAGTGAACAGGGGTCGGGGAACACTGAAGCTTTCTTT. This gives the protein CASSEQGSGNTEAFF. Drawing the rest from reference TRBV2 and TRBJ1-1, the complete variable domain is EPEVTQTPSHQVTQMGQEVILRCVPISNHLYFYWYRQILGQKVEFLVSFYNNEISEKSEIFDDQFSVERPDGSNFTLKIRSTKLEDSAMYFCASSEQGSGNTEAFFGQGTRLTVV.

The genes are TRBV7-3 and TRBJ2-6; tentative D call: TRBD2 (6 bases). The germline V and J ends were trimmed by 3 bases and 2 bases, with 8 bases remaining between them. Germline-derived CDR1 and CDR2 are SGHTA and FQGTGA. The CDR3 has 15 amino acids. The CDR3, as DNA: TGTGCCAGCAGCTTGGGGACTCCTGGGGCCAACGTCCTGACTTTC. It encodes CASSLGTPGANVLTF.

Many counts were recorded for this clonotype. The chain employs TRBV28 and TRBJ1-5, with 7 bases matching TRBD1. Losses at the gene ends were 4 bases for V and 6 bases for J; bases not matched to a gene: 3. Germline loops: CDR1 MDHEN, CDR2 SYDVKM. The CDR3 contains 13 residues. In nucleotides, the CDR3 is TGTGCCAGCAGTTACGACAGGGTTCAGCCCCAGCATTTT. This encodes CASSYDRVQPQHF.

This clonotype was counted ten times or more. The chain uses TRBV20-1 and TRBJ2-5, with TRBD2 matching over 10 bases. The CDR3 spans 15 residues. Germline values: CDR1 DFQATT, CDR2 SNEGSKA (reference sequence). With V trimmed by 3 bases and J by 4 bases, 8 bases remained unmatched. This chain's CDR3 is CSASPLAGVGETQYF. The CDR3 region has the DNA TGCAGTGCTAGTCCCCTAGCGGGAGTTGGAGAGACCCAGTACTTC.

In this sample, this clonotype turned up a few times. This chain joins TRBV28 and TRBJ2-2; 9 bases match TRBD2. Germline CDR1 and CDR2: MDHEN and SYDVKM. Trimming removed 5 bases from V and 1 base from J; junction bases left unmatched: 8. The CDR3 runs to 17 residues. CDR3 in DNA: TGTGCCAGCAGTCCACCCCCAGCGGGGGGGAACACCGGGGAGCTGTTTTTT. This encodes CASSPPPAGGNTGELFF.

This clonotype was counted many times. CDR3 sequence reads: CASSLLLTSGRGETQYF. CDR3 DNA sequence: TGTGCCAGCAGCCTACTCTTGACTAGCGGGAGGGGGGAGACCCAGTACTTC. This chain links TRBV3-1 with TRBJ2-5; 14 bases agree with TRBD2. The J segment lost 5 bases and the V segment lost 4 bases, leaving 9 bases of the junction unmatched. Germline CDR1 is LGHDT and CDR2 is YNNKEL (reference sequence). The CDR3 has 17 amino acids.

The chain employs TRBV6-5 and TRBJ2-7; 12 positions agree with TRBD2. The V segment lost 2 bases and the J segment 3 bases; nucleotides outside the gene matches: 8. The CDR3 runs to 17 residues. The germline gives CDR1 MNHEY, CDR2 SVGAGI. CDR3 coding DNA: TGTGCCAGCAGTTACGCCGGACTAGCGGGAAGGGGCTACGAGCAGTACTTC. Protein product: CASSYAGLAGRGYEQYF.

The gene calls are TRBV9 and TRBJ1-2; 8 nucleotides match TRBD1. The CDR3 length is 15 residues. Germline CDR1 SGDLS, CDR2 YYNGEE. Trimming cost V 3 bases and J 8 bases; bases outside gene matches: 12. CDR3 sequence: CASSAQGQGRGGYTF. The CDR3 bases are TGTGCCAGCAGCGCCCAAGGACAGGGCAGGGGAGGCTACACCTTC.

This clonotype was picked up many times. V is TRBV7-2 and J is TRBJ2-2, with D possibly being TRBD2 (6 bases). The V end was cut by 5 bases, the J end by 4 bases, with 14 bases between. Germline CDR1 SGHTA, CDR2 FQGNSA. The CDR3 covers 15 residues. CDR3 region: CASSMAPRGTGELFF. CDR3 sequence (DNA): TGTGCCAGCAGCATGGCCCCGCGGGGCACCGGGGAGCTGTTTTTT.

The chain joins TRBV28 to TRBJ2-7, with D unclear. V gave up 5 bases and J gave up 5 bases, with 10 bases separating them. CDR1 MDHEN and CDR2 SYDVKM come from the germline V gene. There are 12 residues in the CDR3. The CDR3 is CASSDEQHEQYF. In DNA, the CDR3 is TGTGCCAGCAGTGATGAACAGCACGAGCAGTACTTC.

This clonotype was recorded a few times. This likely comes from a read error, as the CDR3 has no conserved phenylalanine or tryptophan at its end. It is unclear where the CDR3 begins or ends on the DNA, so no DNA is shown, and the CDR3 is as TCRdb lists it. The chain joins TRBV5-6 to TRBJ2-7. Germline CDR1 SGHDT, CDR2 YYEEEE. The CDR3 is made up of 12 amino acids, end residues included. The CDR3 here is CASSLVGGTVSA.

This clonotype was counted many times. The chain carries TRBV2 and TRBJ2-7, with D tentatively TRBD1 or TRBD2 (6 bases each). Trimming shortened V by 7 bases and J by 4 bases, and 17 bases separated the two germline ends. In germline, CDR1 is SNHLY, CDR2 FYNNEI. The CDR3 runs to 14 residues. DNA for the CDR3: TGTGCCAGCACCACCCTCGGAGGGGGATACGAGCAGTACTTC. Translating gives CASTTLGGGYEQYF. Together with reference TRBV2 and TRBJ2-7, the CDR3 gives the full variable domain: EPEVTQTPSHQVTQMGQEVILRCVPISNHLYFYWYRQILGQKVEFLVSFYNNEISEKSEIFDDQFSVERPDGSNFTLKIRSTKLEDSAMYFCASTTLGGGYEQYFGPGTRLTVT.

This clonotype was seen a handful of times. The rearrangement uses TRBV7-9 and TRBJ2-7; D unclear. This CDR3 spans 13 amino acids. Per the germline V gene, CDR1 is SEHNR and CDR2 is FQNEAQ (reference sequence). Trimming removed 2 bases at V and 3 bases at J, with 8 bases between. CDR3 protein: CASSLWNFYEQYF. The CDR3 bases are TGTGCCAGCAGCTTATGGAACTTCTACGAGCAGTACTTC.